Included here is one T cell receptor (beta chain) sequence, with context. The target antigen is unknown. The sample belongs to a study of T cell responses to AZD1222 COVID-19 vaccine. Findings and limits, study-wide: Scientists sampled the repertoires only once the peak T cell response had passed.

The ends lost 3 bases at V and 3 bases at J; junction bases unmatched: 10. This CDR3 region has 17 residues. Germline values: CDR1 WNHNN, CDR2 SYGVQD (reference sequence). Measured with immunoSEQ multiplex PCR; TCRdb has only the in-frame clones, and not every one. The data show about 150,000 clones, about 92% seen once. This TCR was recovered from an adult who received the AZD1222 COVID-19 vaccine. The rearrangement uses TRBV10-1 and TRBJ2-3; TRBD1 agrees at 9 bases. Here the sequenced sample was peripheral blood, taken 28 days after the second AZD1222 dose. The DNA of the CDR3 is TGCGCCAGCAGTGATGGGTTCGGGACAGGGATGACAGATACGCAGTATTTT. Translation: CASSDGFGTGMTDTQYF.